The rows below give T cell receptor beta chains drawn from one sample of a study of blood T cell repertoires in COVID-19. Measured with immunoSEQ multiplex PCR; TCRdb has only the in-frame clones, and not every one. There are fewer than 120,000 clones in the sample; around three quarters occur only once, and around 8% lies in the top ten. The sequenced sample was peripheral blood. All receptors come from a woman aged 55 to 70 with acute or convalescent COVID-19. Both conserved end residues are trimmed from each CDR3. The order of the fields is D gene, J gene, V gene, CDR3 protein. A D gene is named only where the DNA matches it firmly.

d_gene: .
j_gene: TRBJ1-4
v_gene: TRBV19
CDR3aa: ASTPQGQEKLF

d_gene: TRBD1
j_gene: TRBJ1-4
v_gene: TRBV6-6
CDR3aa: ASRTGGNNEKLF

d_gene: TRBD1
j_gene: TRBJ1-2
v_gene: TRBV28
CDR3aa: ASLYEGTGGPWDGYT

d_gene: TRBD1
j_gene: TRBJ1-3
v_gene: TRBV30
CDR3aa: AWSPGDRDGNTIY

d_gene: .
j_gene: TRBJ2-1
v_gene: TRBV24-1
CDR3aa: ATGSRTNNEQF

d_gene: .
j_gene: TRBJ1-2
v_gene: TRBV4-2
CDR3aa: ASSAGRGGSYGYT

d_gene: TRBD1
j_gene: TRBJ1-1
v_gene: TRBV6-5
CDR3aa: ASSRTGNTEAF

d_gene: .
j_gene: TRBJ1-6
v_gene: TRBV19
CDR3aa: ASSIGAVGQRSYNSPLH

d_gene: TRBD2
j_gene: TRBJ2-5
v_gene: TRBV4-1
CDR3aa: ASSQEPLAGLQETQY

d_gene: TRBD1
j_gene: TRBJ1-6
v_gene: TRBV6-5
CDR3aa: ASSYTRDSNSPLH

d_gene: TRBD2
j_gene: TRBJ2-3
v_gene: TRBV7-3
CDR3aa: ASSSGLVTDTQY

d_gene: .
j_gene: TRBJ1-2
v_gene: TRBV29-1
CDR3aa: SVGEDGYT

d_gene: TRBD1
j_gene: TRBJ2-7
v_gene: TRBV12-3/TRBV12-4
CDR3aa: ASSLGQGPEQY

d_gene: TRBD1
j_gene: TRBJ2-2
v_gene: TRBV11-2
CDR3aa: ASSFDRVGELF

d_gene: .
j_gene: TRBJ1-5
v_gene: TRBV4-1
CDR3aa: ASSQDGGSNQPQH

d_gene: TRBD1
j_gene: TRBJ1-5
v_gene: TRBV14
CDR3aa: ASSWDRDQPQH

d_gene: .
j_gene: TRBJ1-3
v_gene: TRBV5-8
CDR3aa: ASGQGGYTIY

d_gene: TRBD2
j_gene: TRBJ2-3
v_gene: TRBV7-9
CDR3aa: ASSFGLADTDTQY

d_gene: TRBD1
j_gene: TRBJ1-5
v_gene: TRBV18
CDR3aa: ASSPGTGYQPQH

d_gene: TRBD1
j_gene: TRBJ2-7
v_gene: TRBV6-5
CDR3aa: ASSFGQANEQY

d_gene: TRBD2
j_gene: TRBJ2-1
v_gene: TRBV7-3
CDR3aa: ASSLGGGGGINEQF

d_gene: TRBD2
j_gene: TRBJ2-5
v_gene: TRBV9
CDR3aa: ASSVETSGYRETQY

d_gene: TRBD1
j_gene: TRBJ1-2
v_gene: TRBV19
CDR3aa: ASSKGQPILYGYT

d_gene: .
j_gene: TRBJ2-2
v_gene: TRBV28
CDR3aa: AIQGLDTGELF

d_gene: TRBD1
j_gene: TRBJ1-6
v_gene: TRBV19
CDR3aa: ATRQGAQNNSPLH

d_gene: TRBD1
j_gene: TRBJ1-2
v_gene: TRBV7-9
CDR3aa: ASSLQGAYGYT

d_gene: TRBD1
j_gene: TRBJ2-5
v_gene: TRBV5-1
CDR3aa: ASSRQGTGGLVEETQY

d_gene: .
j_gene: TRBJ2-3
v_gene: TRBV5-6
CDR3aa: ASSLGGVYTQY

d_gene: TRBD1
j_gene: TRBJ1-1
v_gene: TRBV29-1
CDR3aa: SVDGQDDEAF